This T cell receptor (beta chain) was recovered during a study of blood T cell repertoires in COVID-19. Study-level background: PBMCs, B-cell-depleted T cells, or T cells provided the cDNA or gDNA that made up the material.

Assay used: immunoSEQ multiplex PCR; TCRdb lists only in-frame clones, some missing. Of about 260,000 clones in the sample, roughly 84% are singletons; the top ten hold roughly 1.4%. CDR1 and CDR2 from the germline V gene are SNHLY and FYNNEI. V was shortened by 3 bases and J by 7 bases, with 13 bases between the two germline ends. This CDR3 is 15 amino acids long. Sequenced input: peripheral blood. The TCR originated in a woman between 40 and 50 years old who had recovered from COVID-19. This chain uses TRBV2 with TRBJ1-6, with D uncertain. The CDR3 region is CASSEETGKNSPLHF. The DNA for the CDR3 is TGTGCCAGCAGTGAGGAGACGGGGAAGAATTCACCCCTCCACTTT.